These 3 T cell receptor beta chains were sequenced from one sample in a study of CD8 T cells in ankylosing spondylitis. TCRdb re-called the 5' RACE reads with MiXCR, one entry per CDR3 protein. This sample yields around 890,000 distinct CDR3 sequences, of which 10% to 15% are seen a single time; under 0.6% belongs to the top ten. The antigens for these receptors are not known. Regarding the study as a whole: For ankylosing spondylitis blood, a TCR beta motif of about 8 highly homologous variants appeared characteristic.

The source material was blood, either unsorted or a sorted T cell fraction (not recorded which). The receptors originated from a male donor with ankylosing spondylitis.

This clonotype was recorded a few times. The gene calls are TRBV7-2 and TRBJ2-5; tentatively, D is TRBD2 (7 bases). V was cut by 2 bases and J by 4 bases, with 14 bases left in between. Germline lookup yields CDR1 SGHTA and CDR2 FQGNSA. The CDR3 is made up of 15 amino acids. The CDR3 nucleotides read TGTGCCAGCAGCTTACTTCGGGGGGCGGGAGAGACCCAGTACTTC. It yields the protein CASSLLRGAGETQYF.

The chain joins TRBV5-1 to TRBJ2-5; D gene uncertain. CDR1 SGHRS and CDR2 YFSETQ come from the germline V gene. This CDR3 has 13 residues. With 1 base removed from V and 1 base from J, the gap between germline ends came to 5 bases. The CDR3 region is CASSLSSQETQYF. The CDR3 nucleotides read TGCGCCAGCAGCTTGAGCAGCCAAGAGACCCAGTACTTC.

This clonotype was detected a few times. The CDR3 DNA reads as TGTGCCAGCAGCGAGGGGCTAGGTGGGGTTTATGAGCAGTTCTTC. This sequence encodes CASSEGLGGVYEQFF. The rearrangement links TRBV9 to TRBJ2-1; a possible D gene is TRBD1 (5 bases). The germline V gene encodes CDR1 SGDLS and CDR2 YYNGEE. The V end lost 3 bases, the J end lost 8 bases, and 18 bases lay between the germline ends. CDR3 size: 15 residues.